This TCR beta chain comes out of a study of T cells in localized non-small cell lung cancer (dated by TCRdb to 2020 to 2021). The study in broad terms: Comparing tumors with uninvolved tumor-adjacent lungs, the study looked at the T cell repertoires of 236 patients with early-stage NSCLC. The cohort consisted of approximately 240 treatment-naive NSCLC patients whose localized lung tumors had been resected. NSCLC patients had a mean age of around 70 years, and 129 were male and more than 90 female. Overall study outcomes, separate from this receptor: Of the top 100 tumor clones, a median of approximately 60 were detected in paired uninvolved adjacent lung; 28 were also among that lung's top 100. Longer overall survival was associated with higher blood T cell density, whereas shorter survival was associated with higher adjacent-lung clonality. Uninvolved tumor-adjacent lung showed the highest T cell clonality, higher than tumor, which suggests more focused antigenic responses in the adjacent lung. Because the study design was exploratory, TCR variables were selected using unadjusted p-values without false-discovery rate correction. Because multi-region sequencing of the tumors was not done, intratumor heterogeneity could not be ruled out.

TCR beta CDR3 regions were sequenced from DNA using the immunoSEQ Assay. As for the original processing: T cell density was computed as TCR beta template counts normalized to usable DNA estimated by amplifying housekeeping genes. Richness was estimated using the preseqR package, with extrapolation to 400,000 templates for PBMC samples and to 120,000 templates for tissue samples. Clonality was calculated as one minus Pielou's evenness. Tissue-enriched TCRs were identified through differential abundance testing performed on productive amino-acid clonotypes, with a minimum total count of 5 and an alpha of 0.1. The Jaccard Index and the Morisita Overlap Index were used to measure repertoire overlap between compartments. TCR beta CDR3s were clustered by GLIPH together with public tetramer-defined viral CDR3s, and at least three viral sequences plus V-gene enrichment were required for viral motifs. TCRdb took over this immuneACCESS table, retaining in-frame rearrangements with V and J assigned. Such tables are incomplete; in checked studies, under half of the missing clones stem from an unresolved V gene, and the remainder is unexplained. V and J calls and clone size are those listed in that table; D and trimming were worked out from the DNA. This sample lists about 59,000 clones; roughly 88% were detected once. The ten biggest clones cover approximately 2% of the sample.

A note on this clone: Its antigen is still unknown. There are no base qualities to consult, and no much larger clone falls within one base.

CDR1 and CDR2 are read off the germline V gene as SQVTM and ANQGSEA. The CDR3 holds 12 amino acids from the cysteine to the phenylalanine. This entry keeps only the CDR3 DNA: 36 bases, framed from base 1. V loses 3 bases of germline sequence and J loses 1 base, and the interval between the two ends is 7 bases. At diagnosis, tumor, uninvolved tumor-adjacent lung and peripheral blood were collected and then preserved as a mix of FFPE and fresh-frozen material. For TCR repertoire profiling, blood samples were analyzed in the form of peripheral blood mononuclear cells. The TCR sequence derives from a woman aged 40-75 years with stage I lung adenocarcinoma. The sequencing used peripheral blood, collected before any cancer treatment. The rearrangement joined TRBV29-1 to TRBJ2-7, and perhaps TRBD1 as D gene, on 5 matching bases. CDR3 reads: CSVETVSYEQYF. The sequenced DNA is TGCAGCGTTGAGACAGTGTCCTACGAGCAGTACTTC.